Listed below are T cell receptor beta chains from one sample, sequenced in a study of blood T cell repertoires in COVID-19. Sequencing used immunoSEQ multiplex PCR; TCRdb keeps in-frame clones, though not all of them. The data show about 210,000 clones, approximately 85% seen once. Sequenced: peripheral blood. The receptors here all came from a woman aged 45-59 years with active or convalescent COVID-19. Both conserved end residues are part of each CDR3. Fields, in order: clone size, J gene, V gene, D gene, CDR3 length, CDR3 protein, CDR3 DNA. A D gene is named only where the DNA matches it firmly. Size tells how often a clone was seen (once, few, many) or the class of an expanded clone, and some rows leave it out.

abundance: -; j_gene: TRBJ1-1; v_gene: TRBV3-1/TRBV3-2; d_gene: TRBD1; len: 17; CDR3aa: CASSPMSRTGANTEAFF; CDR3nt: TGTGCCAGCAGCCCTATGTCGAGGACAGGGGCGAACACTGAAGCTTTCTTT
abundance: -; j_gene: TRBJ1-1; v_gene: TRBV27; d_gene: TRBD1; len: 14; CDR3aa: CASTQGGRGTEAFF; CDR3nt: TGTGCCAGCACACAGGGGGGAAGAGGCACTGAAGCTTTCTTT
abundance: -; j_gene: TRBJ2-5; v_gene: TRBV29-1; d_gene: -; len: 13; CDR3aa: CSVVRGSGETQYF; CDR3nt: TGCAGCGTTGTTAGAGGATCGGGGGAGACCCAGTACTTC
abundance: -; j_gene: TRBJ2-2; v_gene: TRBV9; d_gene: -; len: 17; CDR3aa: CASSDRGAAPGIGELFF; CDR3nt: TGTGCCAGCAGCGACCGAGGAGCGGCCCCCGGAATCGGGGAGCTGTTTTTT
abundance: -; j_gene: TRBJ1-1; v_gene: TRBV5-1; d_gene: TRBD1; len: 14; CDR3aa: CASRDQGGNTEAFF; CDR3nt: TGCGCCAGCAGGGATCAGGGGGGGAACACTGAAGCTTTCTTT
abundance: -; j_gene: TRBJ2-1; v_gene: TRBV5-1; d_gene: TRBD2; len: 16; CDR3aa: CASSYPGGRGSNEQFF; CDR3nt: TGCGCCAGCAGCTACCCGGGGGGGCGCGGGAGCAATGAGCAGTTCTTC
abundance: -; j_gene: TRBJ1-6; v_gene: TRBV10-3; d_gene: TRBD1; len: 16; CDR3aa: CAITSGTGKTASPLHF; CDR3nt: TGTGCCATCACATCCGGGACAGGGAAGACCGCTTCACCCCTCCACTTT
abundance: -; j_gene: TRBJ1-1; v_gene: TRBV5-1; d_gene: TRBD1; len: 17; CDR3aa: CASSRMGQGFRGTEAFF; CDR3nt: TGCGCCAGCAGCAGGATGGGACAGGGATTTCGGGGAACTGAAGCTTTCTTT
abundance: -; j_gene: TRBJ2-5; v_gene: TRBV5-1; d_gene: TRBD1; len: 13; CDR3aa: CASSRTGLETQYF; CDR3nt: TGCGCCAGCAGCCGGACAGGGTTAGAGACCCAGTACTTC
abundance: once; j_gene: TRBJ1-1; v_gene: TRBV28; d_gene: TRBD1; len: 15; CDR3aa: CASSYAGTGGLEAFF; CDR3nt: TGTGCCAGCAGTTACGCCGGGACAGGGGGTCTCGAAGCTTTCTTT
abundance: -; j_gene: TRBJ1-3; v_gene: TRBV3-1/TRBV3-2; d_gene: -; len: 14; CDR3aa: CASSQREGGYTIYF; CDR3nt: TGTGCCAGCAGCCAAAGAGAAGGGGGATACACCATATATTTT
abundance: few; j_gene: TRBJ2-2; v_gene: TRBV7-2; d_gene: TRBD1; len: 15; CDR3aa: CASRSNRGNTGELFF; CDR3nt: TGTGCCAGCAGGTCAAACAGGGGTAACACCGGGGAGCTGTTTTTT
abundance: -; j_gene: TRBJ2-7; v_gene: TRBV2; d_gene: -; len: 12; CDR3aa: CASSESGYEQYF; CDR3nt: TGTGCCAGCAGTGAATCCGGCTACGAGCAGTACTTC
abundance: -; j_gene: TRBJ1-5; v_gene: TRBV10-3; d_gene: -; len: 14; CDR3aa: CAISDFRGVQPQHF; CDR3nt: TGTGCCATCAGTGACTTCAGGGGTGTACAGCCCCAGCATTTT
abundance: few; j_gene: TRBJ2-7; v_gene: TRBV4-1; d_gene: -; len: 15; CDR3aa: CASSQVPGTSDEQYF; CDR3nt: TGCGCCAGCAGCCAAGTCCCCGGGACAAGCGACGAGCAGTACTTC
abundance: -; j_gene: TRBJ1-3; v_gene: TRBV19; d_gene: -; len: 15; CDR3aa: CASSTDSSSGNTIYF; CDR3nt: TGTGCCAGTAGTACGGACAGCTCCTCTGGAAACACCATATATTTT
abundance: -; j_gene: TRBJ2-7; v_gene: TRBV7-2; d_gene: -; len: 13; CDR3aa: CASSRGKFYEQYF; CDR3nt: TGTGCCAGCAGCCGGGGAAAATTTTACGAGCAGTACTTC
abundance: once; j_gene: TRBJ2-5; v_gene: TRBV7-8; d_gene: TRBD1; len: 14; CDR3aa: CASSPWTGQETQYF; CDR3nt: TGTGCCAGCAGCCCCTGGACAGGACAAGAGACCCAGTACTTC
abundance: once; j_gene: TRBJ1-1; v_gene: TRBV10-1; d_gene: TRBD1; len: 13; CDR3aa: CASRDRAGTEAFF; CDR3nt: TGCGCCAGCAGGGACAGGGCGGGCACTGAAGCTTTCTTT
abundance: few; j_gene: TRBJ2-3; v_gene: TRBV11-2; d_gene: -; len: 16; CDR3aa: CASSLVAGTGRDTQYF; CDR3nt: TGTGCCAGCAGCTTAGTGGCGGGGACGGGGCGGGATACGCAGTATTTT
abundance: -; j_gene: TRBJ1-2; v_gene: TRBV28; d_gene: -; len: 14; CDR3aa: CASSPTDLNYGYTF; CDR3nt: TGTGCCAGCAGTCCGACAGACCTTAACTATGGCTACACCTTC
abundance: -; j_gene: TRBJ1-1; v_gene: TRBV7-2; d_gene: -; len: 14; CDR3aa: CASSDDPQDTEAFF; CDR3nt: TGTGCCAGCAGCGACGACCCCCAGGACACTGAAGCTTTCTTT
abundance: -; j_gene: TRBJ2-7; v_gene: TRBV19; d_gene: TRBD2; len: 17; CDR3aa: CASSRGLAGGSSYEQYF; CDR3nt: TGTGCCAGTAGTAGGGGGCTAGCGGGAGGAAGCTCCTACGAGCAGTACTTC
abundance: -; j_gene: TRBJ1-3; v_gene: TRBV11-1; d_gene: TRBD1; len: 15; CDR3aa: CASSWGTGSGNTIYF; CDR3nt: TGTGCCAGCAGCTGGGGGACAGGCTCTGGAAACACCATATATTTT
abundance: few; j_gene: TRBJ1-5; v_gene: TRBV4-2; d_gene: -; len: 18; CDR3aa: CASSRDPGASGGNQPQHF; CDR3nt: TGTGCCAGCAGCCGAGACCCTGGGGCGTCCGGGGGGAATCAGCCCCAGCATTTT
abundance: -; j_gene: TRBJ2-1; v_gene: TRBV10-2; d_gene: TRBD1; len: 13; CDR3aa: CASSSGGRNEQFF; CDR3nt: TGCGCCAGCAGTTCAGGGGGTAGGAATGAGCAGTTCTTC
abundance: -; j_gene: TRBJ2-1; v_gene: TRBV5-6; d_gene: TRBD2; len: 16; CDR3aa: CASSWTSGEVYNEQFF; CDR3nt: TGTGCCAGCAGCTGGACTAGCGGGGAAGTTTACAATGAGCAGTTCTTC
abundance: few; j_gene: TRBJ2-7; v_gene: TRBV11-2; d_gene: TRBD2; len: 15; CDR3aa: CASSLWSSGSYEQYF; CDR3nt: TGTGCCAGCAGCTTATGGTCTAGCGGCTCCTACGAGCAGTACTTC
abundance: once; j_gene: TRBJ2-5; v_gene: TRBV3-1/TRBV3-2; d_gene: TRBD1; len: 16; CDR3aa: CASSQVRQGAGKTQYF; CDR3nt: TGTGCCAGCAGCCAAGTCCGGCAGGGGGCCGGGAAGACCCAGTACTTC
abundance: -; j_gene: TRBJ1-5; v_gene: TRBV10-2; d_gene: -; len: 13; CDR3aa: CASSEQFNQPQHF; CDR3nt: TGCGCCAGCAGTGAACAGTTCAATCAGCCCCAGCATTTT
abundance: once; j_gene: TRBJ2-1; v_gene: TRBV6-2/TRBV6-3; d_gene: -; len: 15; CDR3aa: CASSVSGDSYNEQFF; CDR3nt: TGTGCCAGCAGTGTATCGGGAGACTCCTACAATGAGCAGTTCTTC
abundance: once; j_gene: TRBJ2-7; v_gene: TRBV5-6; d_gene: -; len: 13; CDR3aa: CASSLRPGDEQYF; CDR3nt: TGTGCCAGCAGCTTGCGGCCGGGTGACGAGCAGTACTTC
abundance: -; j_gene: TRBJ2-3; v_gene: TRBV18; d_gene: -; len: 15; CDR3aa: CASSPTQGSTDTQYF; CDR3nt: TGTGCCAGCTCACCAACGCAGGGGAGCACAGATACGCAGTATTTT
abundance: -; j_gene: TRBJ2-7; v_gene: TRBV6-5; d_gene: -; len: 12; CDR3aa: CASTRSTYEQYF; CDR3nt: TGTGCCAGCACGCGGAGCACCTACGAGCAGTACTTC
abundance: -; j_gene: TRBJ2-5; v_gene: TRBV6-5; d_gene: TRBD1; len: 15; CDR3aa: CASSYSQGAGETQYF; CDR3nt: TGTGCCAGCAGTTACTCCCAGGGGGCGGGTGAGACCCAGTACTTC
abundance: -; j_gene: TRBJ1-4; v_gene: TRBV6-5; d_gene: -; len: 13; CDR3aa: CASSRQEGEKLFF; CDR3nt: TGTGCCAGCAGTAGACAGGAAGGGGAAAAACTGTTTTTT
abundance: -; j_gene: TRBJ1-4; v_gene: TRBV28; d_gene: -; len: 15; CDR3aa: CASSRRGATNEKLFF; CDR3nt: TGTGCCAGCAGTCGTCGGGGGGCAACTAATGAAAAACTGTTTTTT
abundance: -; j_gene: TRBJ1-1; v_gene: TRBV5-1; d_gene: -; len: 14; CDR3aa: CASSLGDMNTEAFF; CDR3nt: TGCGCCAGCAGCTTGGGGGACATGAACACTGAAGCTTTCTTT
abundance: -; j_gene: TRBJ1-4; v_gene: TRBV28; d_gene: TRBD1; len: 15; CDR3aa: CASSPPGQGNEKLFF; CDR3nt: TGTGCCAGCAGCCCCCCGGGACAGGGGAATGAAAAACTGTTTTTT
abundance: -; j_gene: TRBJ2-3; v_gene: TRBV5-4; d_gene: TRBD2; len: 17; CDR3aa: CASSFSTSGGFTDTQYF; CDR3nt: TGTGCCAGCAGCTTTTCGACTAGCGGGGGGTTCACAGATACGCAGTATTTT
abundance: -; j_gene: TRBJ2-7; v_gene: TRBV28; d_gene: TRBD1; len: 16; CDR3aa: CASSTRSTGGLYEQYF; CDR3nt: TGTGCCAGCAGTACAAGGTCGACAGGGGGCCTTTACGAGCAGTACTTC
abundance: -; j_gene: TRBJ2-3; v_gene: TRBV5-5; d_gene: TRBD1; len: 15; CDR3aa: CASSLDRGSGDTQYF; CDR3nt: TGTGCCAGCAGCTTGGACAGGGGTTCGGGAGATACGCAGTATTTT
abundance: -; j_gene: TRBJ1-2; v_gene: TRBV27; d_gene: -; len: 14; CDR3aa: CASSLSVRVNGYTF; CDR3nt: TGTGCCAGCAGTTTATCAGTCAGGGTGAATGGCTACACCTTC
abundance: -; j_gene: TRBJ2-2; v_gene: TRBV19; d_gene: -; len: 14; CDR3aa: CASSPHATAGELFF; CDR3nt: TGTGCCAGTAGTCCGCACGCGACAGCCGGGGAGCTGTTTTTT
abundance: once; j_gene: TRBJ2-2; v_gene: TRBV24-1; d_gene: -; len: 14; CDR3aa: CATSDLGGGRELFF; CDR3nt: TGTGCCACCAGTGACCTGGGCGGAGGCCGGGAGCTGTTTTTT
abundance: -; j_gene: TRBJ1-1; v_gene: TRBV11-2; d_gene: TRBD1; len: 18; CDR3aa: CASSPGGGQRYQDTEAFF; CDR3nt: TGTGCCAGCAGCCCGGGGGGGGGACAGAGATACCAGGACACTGAAGCTTTCTTT
abundance: -; j_gene: TRBJ2-7; v_gene: TRBV5-1; d_gene: TRBD1; len: 14; CDR3aa: CASSLGQGFDEQYF; CDR3nt: TGCGCCAGCAGCTTGGGACAGGGGTTCGACGAGCAGTACTTC
abundance: few; j_gene: TRBJ2-2; v_gene: TRBV19; d_gene: -; len: 14; CDR3aa: CASSFQANTGELFF; CDR3nt: TGTGCCAGTAGTTTTCAAGCCAACACCGGGGAGCTGTTTTTT
abundance: -; j_gene: TRBJ2-7; v_gene: TRBV11-3; d_gene: -; len: 13; CDR3aa: CASSSGLQYEQYF; CDR3nt: TGTGCCAGCAGCTCGGGACTGCAATACGAGCAGTACTTC
abundance: -; j_gene: TRBJ2-2; v_gene: TRBV7-8; d_gene: TRBD1; len: 15; CDR3aa: CASSQDRGHTGELFF; CDR3nt: TGTGCCAGCAGCCAGGACAGGGGGCACACCGGGGAGCTGTTTTTT
abundance: -; j_gene: TRBJ1-6; v_gene: TRBV2; d_gene: TRBD1; len: 17; CDR3aa: CASSEAGGAGGMSPLHF; CDR3nt: TGTGCCAGCAGTGAAGCGGGGGGAGCAGGGGGCATGTCACCCCTCCACTTT
abundance: -; j_gene: TRBJ1-1; v_gene: TRBV28; d_gene: TRBD1; len: 15; CDR3aa: CASSKWTGGNTEAFF; CDR3nt: TGTGCCAGCAGTAAGTGGACAGGGGGGAACACTGAAGCTTTCTTT
abundance: -; j_gene: TRBJ2-1; v_gene: TRBV11-2; d_gene: TRBD2; len: 16; CDR3aa: CASSREISGGAVEQFF; CDR3nt: TGTGCCAGCAGCCGTGAGATTAGCGGGGGGGCCGTTGAGCAGTTCTTC
abundance: few; j_gene: TRBJ1-2; v_gene: TRBV5-4; d_gene: TRBD1; len: 16; CDR3aa: CASSLGAGQGNYGYTF; CDR3nt: TGTGCCAGCAGCTTGGGTGCGGGACAGGGTAACTATGGCTACACCTTC